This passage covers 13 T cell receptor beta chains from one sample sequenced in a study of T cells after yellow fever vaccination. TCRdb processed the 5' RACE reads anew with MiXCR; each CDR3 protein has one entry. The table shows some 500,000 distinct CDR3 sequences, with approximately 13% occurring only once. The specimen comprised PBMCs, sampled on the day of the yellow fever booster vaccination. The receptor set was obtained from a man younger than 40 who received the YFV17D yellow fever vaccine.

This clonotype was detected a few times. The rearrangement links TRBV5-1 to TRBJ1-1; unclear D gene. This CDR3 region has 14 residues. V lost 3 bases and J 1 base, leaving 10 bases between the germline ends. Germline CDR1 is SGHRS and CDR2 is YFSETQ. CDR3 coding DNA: TGCGCCAGCAGCTCCGGTCCAGGGAACACTGAAGCTTTCTTT. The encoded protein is CASSSGPGNTEAFF. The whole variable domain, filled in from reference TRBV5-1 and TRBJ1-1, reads KAGVTQTPRYLIKTRGQQVTLSCSPISGHRSVSWYQQTPGQGLQFLFEYFSETQRNKGNFPGRFSGRQFSNSRSEMNVSTLELGDSALYLCASSSGPGNTEAFFGQGTRLTVV.

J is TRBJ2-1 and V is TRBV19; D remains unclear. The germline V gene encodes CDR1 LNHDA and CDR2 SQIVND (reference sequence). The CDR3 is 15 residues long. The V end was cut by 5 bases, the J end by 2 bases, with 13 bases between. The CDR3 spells CASSPLVLPYNEQFF. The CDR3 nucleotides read TGTGCCAGTAGTCCTTTGGTGCTACCCTACAATGAGCAGTTCTTC.

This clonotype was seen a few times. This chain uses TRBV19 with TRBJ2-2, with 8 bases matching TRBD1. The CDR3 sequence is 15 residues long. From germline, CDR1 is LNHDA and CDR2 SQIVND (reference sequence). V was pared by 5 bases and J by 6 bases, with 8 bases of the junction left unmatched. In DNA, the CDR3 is TGTGCCAGTAGTGCCCGGGACAGGCTGGCCGGGGAGCTGTTTTTT. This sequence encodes CASSARDRLAGELFF.

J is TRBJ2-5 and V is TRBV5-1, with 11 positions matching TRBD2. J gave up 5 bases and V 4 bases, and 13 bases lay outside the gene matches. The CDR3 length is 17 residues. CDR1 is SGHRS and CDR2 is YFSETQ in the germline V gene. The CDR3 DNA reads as TGCGCCAGCAGCGCGGGAATTAGCGGGAGGGCAGCTGAGACCCAGTACTTC. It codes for CASSAGISGRAAETQYF.

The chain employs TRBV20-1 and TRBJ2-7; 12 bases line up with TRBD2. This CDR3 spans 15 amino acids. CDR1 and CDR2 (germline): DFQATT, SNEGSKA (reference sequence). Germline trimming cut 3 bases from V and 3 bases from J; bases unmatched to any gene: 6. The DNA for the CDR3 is TGCAGTGCTAGTTCATCGACTAGCGGGGGCTACGAGCAGTACTTC. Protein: CSASSSTSGGYEQYF.

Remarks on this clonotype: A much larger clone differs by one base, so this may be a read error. The CDR3 loop is CASSSKNTEAFF. The CDR3, as DNA: TGTGCCAGCAGCTCCAAGAACACTGAAGCTTTCTTT. The chain recombines TRBV7-8 with TRBJ1-1, with D unclear. Germline V CDR1 and CDR2: SGHVS, FQNEAQ. The CDR3 consists of 12 residues. V lost 4 bases and J 1 base, leaving 4 bases between the germline ends.

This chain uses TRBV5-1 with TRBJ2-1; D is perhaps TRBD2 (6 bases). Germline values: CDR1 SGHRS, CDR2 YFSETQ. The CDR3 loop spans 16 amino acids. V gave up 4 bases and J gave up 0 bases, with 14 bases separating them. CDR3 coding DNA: TGCGCCAGCAGCACAAATGGGGGGAACTCCTACAATGAGCAGTTCTTC. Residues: CASSTNGGNSYNEQFF.

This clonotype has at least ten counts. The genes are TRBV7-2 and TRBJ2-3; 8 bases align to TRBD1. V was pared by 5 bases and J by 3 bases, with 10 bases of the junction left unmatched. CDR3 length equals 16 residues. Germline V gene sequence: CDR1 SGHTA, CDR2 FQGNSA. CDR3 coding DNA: TGTGCCAGCAGCACGCCGGACAGGGTTACGACAGATACGCAGTATTTT. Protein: CASSTPDRVTTDTQYF.

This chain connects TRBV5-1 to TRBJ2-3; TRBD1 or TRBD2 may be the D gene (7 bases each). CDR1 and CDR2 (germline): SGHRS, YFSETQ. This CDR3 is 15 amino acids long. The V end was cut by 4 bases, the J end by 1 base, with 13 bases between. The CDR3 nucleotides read TGCGCCAGCAGCCAGGGGGGGGTACGCACAGATACGCAGTATTTT. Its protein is CASSQGGVRTDTQYF.

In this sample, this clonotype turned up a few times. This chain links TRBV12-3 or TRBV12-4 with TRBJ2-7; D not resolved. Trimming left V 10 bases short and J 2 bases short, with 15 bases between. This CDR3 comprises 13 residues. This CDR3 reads CATAPGGAYEQYF. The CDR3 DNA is TGTGCCACCGCTCCTGGCGGAGCCTACGAGCAGTACTTC.

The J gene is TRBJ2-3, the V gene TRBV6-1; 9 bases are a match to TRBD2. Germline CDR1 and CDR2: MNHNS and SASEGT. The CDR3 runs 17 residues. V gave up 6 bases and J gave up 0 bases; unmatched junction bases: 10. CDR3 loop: CASRNGLAHTSTDTQYF. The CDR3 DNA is TGTGCCAGCAGAAATGGACTAGCGCATACTAGCACAGATACGCAGTATTTT.

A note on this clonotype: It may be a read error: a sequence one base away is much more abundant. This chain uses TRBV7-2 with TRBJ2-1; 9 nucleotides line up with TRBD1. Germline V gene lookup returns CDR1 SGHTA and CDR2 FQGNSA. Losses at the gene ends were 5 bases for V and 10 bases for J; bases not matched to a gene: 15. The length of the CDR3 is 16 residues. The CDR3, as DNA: TGTGCCAGCAGCAAGCAAAGGGGACAGGGCGCACTAGAGCAGTTCTTC. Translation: CASSKQRGQGALEQFF.

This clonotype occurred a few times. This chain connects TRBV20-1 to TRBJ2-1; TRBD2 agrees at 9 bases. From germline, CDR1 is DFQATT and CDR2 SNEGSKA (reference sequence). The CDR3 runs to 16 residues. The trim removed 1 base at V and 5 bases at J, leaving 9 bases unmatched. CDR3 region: CSARVLGTSKNNEQFF. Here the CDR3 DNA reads TGCAGTGCTAGAGTTTTAGGGACTAGCAAGAACAATGAGCAGTTCTTC.